Shown below are 8 T cell receptor beta chains from a single sample sequenced in a study of blood T cell repertoires in COVID-19. Profiling relied on immunoSEQ multiplex PCR, and the TCRdb table lists in-frame clones only, not all of them. The sample contains 100,000 or so clones, 75% to 90% of which appear only once. The sequenced sample consisted of peripheral blood. These receptors originate from a woman in her seventies with active or convalescent COVID-19.

The J gene is TRBJ2-5, the V gene TRBV19; a possible D gene is TRBD2 (5 bases). The CDR3 contains 13 residues. Between the trimmed V and J ends, which lost 6 bases and 8 bases, there was a span of 16 bases. Looked up from germline, CDR1 is LNHDA and CDR2 is SQIVND (reference sequence). CDR3 DNA sequence: TGTGCCAGTAGCCATCCCTCCGAGGGAACCCAGTACTTC. This codes for CASSHPSEGTQYF.

V is TRBV5-6 and J is TRBJ2-1, with a weak D call TRBD2 (6 bases). Germline CDR1 SGHDT, CDR2 YYEEEE. CDR3 length: 15 amino acids. V was shortened by 1 base and J by 3 bases, with 11 bases between the two germline ends. The CDR3 DNA is TGTGCCAGCAGCTTGAGGAGGGGAGACTACAATGAGCAGTTCTTC. It is translated as CASSLRRGDYNEQFF. The whole variable domain, remainder taken from reference TRBV5-6 and TRBJ2-1, is DAGVTQSPTHLIKTRGQQVTLRCSPKSGHDTVSWYQQALGQGPQFIFQYYEEEERQRGNFPDRFSGHQFPNYSSELNVNALLLGDSALYLCASSLRRGDYNEQFFGPGTRLTVL.

This chain links TRBV27 with TRBJ2-2; TRBD2 agrees at 8 bases. Germline V gives CDR1 MNHEY, CDR2 SMNVEV (reference sequence). V gave up 2 bases and J gave up 3 bases; unmatched junction bases: 2. This CDR3 is built from 15 residues. The CDR3 coding sequence is TGTGCCAGCAGTTTAGCGGGGGGTTACACCGGGGAGCTGTTTTTT. This gives the protein CASSLAGGYTGELFF.

This chain links TRBV12-5 with TRBJ2-1, with TRBD2 identical over 12 bases. The CDR3 covers 14 residues. V dropped 4 bases and J dropped 8; count of bases not matched to a gene: 3. Germline CDR1 is LGHNT and CDR2 is FRNRAP. The CDR3 is CASGSASGGDEQFF. As DNA, the CDR3 is TGTGCTAGTGGTTCGGCTAGCGGGGGGGATGAGCAGTTCTTC. The full variable domain, completed using reference TRBV12-5 and TRBJ2-1, is DARVTQTPRHKVTEMGQEVTMRCQPILGHNTVFWYRQTMMQGLELLAYFRNRAPLDDSGMPKDRFSAEMPDATLATLKIQPSEPRDSAVYFCASGSASGGDEQFFGPGTRLTVL.

The chain couples TRBV11-3 to TRBJ1-4; weak D call: TRBD1 (5 bases). CDR1 SGHNT and CDR2 YENEEA come from the germline V gene. This CDR3 has 14 residues. V lost 1 base to trimming and J lost 8 bases, with 11 bases between them. The CDR3 is CASSLARAGEKLFF. In nucleotides, the CDR3 is TGTGCCAGCAGCTTAGCCCGGGCAGGGGAAAAACTGTTTTTT. The entire variable domain, with the rest obtained from reference TRBV11-3 and TRBJ1-4, is as follows: EAGVVQSPRYKIIEKKQPVAFWCNPISGHNTLYWYLQNLGQGPELLIRYENEEAVDDSQLPKDRFSAERLKGVDSTLKIQPAELGDSAVYLCASSLARAGEKLFFGSGTQLSVL.

The chain uses TRBV30 and TRBJ1-6, with 8 bases lining up with TRBD1. This CDR3 contains 13 residues. The V segment lost 4 bases and the J segment 8 bases; nucleotides outside the gene matches: 4. Germline V gene data show CDR1 as GTSNPN and CDR2 as SVGIG (reference sequence). This CDR3 reads CAWTMDRDSPLHF. The CDR3 DNA sequence: TGTGCCTGGACCATGGACAGGGATTCACCCCTCCACTTT.

The CDR3 is CASCGTHGGSPLHF. In DNA, the CDR3 is TGTGCCAGCTGCGGGACCCACGGCGGTTCACCCCTCCACTTT. The V and J genes are TRBV7-2 and TRBJ1-6; D may be TRBD1 (5 bases). Germline V gene data show CDR1 as SGHTA and CDR2 as FQGNSA. The CDR3 has 14 amino acids. The ends were cut back, 8 bases at V and 9 bases at J, with 17 bases in the middle.

The gene calls are TRBV6-5 and TRBJ1-4, with D unclear. Trimming left V 7 bases short and J 5 bases short, with 11 bases between. Germline V gene data show CDR1 as MNHEY and CDR2 as SVGAGI. CDR3 length: 13 amino acids. This CDR3 reads CASTAQLNEKLFF. The CDR3 coding sequence is TGTGCCAGCACCGCACAGCTGAATGAAAAACTGTTTTTT.